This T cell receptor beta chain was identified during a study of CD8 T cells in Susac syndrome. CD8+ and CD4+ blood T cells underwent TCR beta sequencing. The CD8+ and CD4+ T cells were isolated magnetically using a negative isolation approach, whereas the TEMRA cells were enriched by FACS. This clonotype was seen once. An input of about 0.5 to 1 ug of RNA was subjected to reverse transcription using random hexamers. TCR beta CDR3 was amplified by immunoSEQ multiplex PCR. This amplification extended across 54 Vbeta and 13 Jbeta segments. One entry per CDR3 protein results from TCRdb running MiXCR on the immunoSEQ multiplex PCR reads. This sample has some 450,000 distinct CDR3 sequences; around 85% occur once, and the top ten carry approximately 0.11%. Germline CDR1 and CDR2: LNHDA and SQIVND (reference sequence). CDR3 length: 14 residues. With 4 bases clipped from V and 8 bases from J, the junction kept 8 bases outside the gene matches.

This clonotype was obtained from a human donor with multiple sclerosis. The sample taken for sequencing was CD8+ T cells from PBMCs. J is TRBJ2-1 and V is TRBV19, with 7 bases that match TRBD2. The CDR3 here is CASSTGGGVDEQFF. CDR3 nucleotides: TGTGCCAGTAGTACGGGGGGTGGTGTGGATGAGCAGTTCTTC.